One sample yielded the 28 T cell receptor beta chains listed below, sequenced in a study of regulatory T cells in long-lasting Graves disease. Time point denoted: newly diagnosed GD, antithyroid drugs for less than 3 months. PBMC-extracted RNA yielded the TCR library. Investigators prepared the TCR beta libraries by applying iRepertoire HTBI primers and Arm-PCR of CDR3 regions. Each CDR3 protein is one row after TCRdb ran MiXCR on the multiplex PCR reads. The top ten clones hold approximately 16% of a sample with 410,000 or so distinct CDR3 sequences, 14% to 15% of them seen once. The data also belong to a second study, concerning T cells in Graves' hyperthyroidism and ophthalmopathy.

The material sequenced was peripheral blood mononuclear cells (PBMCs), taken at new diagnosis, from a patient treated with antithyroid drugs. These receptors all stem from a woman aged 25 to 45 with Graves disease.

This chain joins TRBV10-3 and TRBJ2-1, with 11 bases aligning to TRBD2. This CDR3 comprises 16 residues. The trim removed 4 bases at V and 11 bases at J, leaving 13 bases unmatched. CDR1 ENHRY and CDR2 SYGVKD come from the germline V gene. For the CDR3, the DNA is TGTGCCATCAGTGGGTCGTGGTTAGCGGGAGGGGTGAAGCAGTTCTTC. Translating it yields CAISGSWLAGGVKQFF.

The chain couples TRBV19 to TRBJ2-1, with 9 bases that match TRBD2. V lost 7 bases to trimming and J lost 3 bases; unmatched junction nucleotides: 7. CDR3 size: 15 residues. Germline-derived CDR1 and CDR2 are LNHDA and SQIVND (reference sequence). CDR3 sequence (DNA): TGTGCCAGTACCCCGGGACTAGCTGTCTACAATGAGCAGTTCTTC. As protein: CASTPGLAVYNEQFF. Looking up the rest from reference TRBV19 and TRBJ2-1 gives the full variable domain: DGGITQSPKYLFRKEGQNVTLSCEQNLNHDAMYWYRQDPGQGLRLIYYSQIVNDFQKGDIAEGYSVSREKKESFPLTVTSAQKNPTAFYLCASTPGLAVYNEQFFGPGTRLTVL.

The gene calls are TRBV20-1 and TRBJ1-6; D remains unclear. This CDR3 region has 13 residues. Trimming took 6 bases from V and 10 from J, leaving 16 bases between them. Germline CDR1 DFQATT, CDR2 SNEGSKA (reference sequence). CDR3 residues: CSAPGKASSPLHF. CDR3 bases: TGCAGTGCGCCGGGGAAGGCGAGCTCACCCCTCCACTTT.

CDR3 bases: TGTGCCAGCAGCAGGGGCACTAGCGGGTACACCGGGGAGCTGTTTTTT. It codes for CASSRGTSGYTGELFF. The genes are TRBV12-3 or TRBV12-4 and TRBJ2-2, with TRBD2 matching 9 bases. J gave up 3 bases and V 6 bases, and 8 bases lay outside the gene matches. The length of the CDR3 is 16 residues.

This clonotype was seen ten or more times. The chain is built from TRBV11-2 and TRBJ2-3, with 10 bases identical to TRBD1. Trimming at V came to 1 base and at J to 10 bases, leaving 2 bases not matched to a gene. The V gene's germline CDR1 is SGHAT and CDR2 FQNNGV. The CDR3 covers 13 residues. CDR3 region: CASSLVGQGPQYF. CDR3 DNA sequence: TGTGCCAGCAGCTTAGTGGGACAGGGGCCGCAGTATTTT.

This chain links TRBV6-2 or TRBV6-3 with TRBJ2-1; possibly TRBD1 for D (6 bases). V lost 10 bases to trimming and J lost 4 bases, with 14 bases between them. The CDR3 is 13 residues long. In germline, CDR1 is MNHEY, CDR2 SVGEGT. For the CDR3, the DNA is TGTGCCACCGGACAGCTAGGATACAATGAGCAGTTCTTC. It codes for CATGQLGYNEQFF.

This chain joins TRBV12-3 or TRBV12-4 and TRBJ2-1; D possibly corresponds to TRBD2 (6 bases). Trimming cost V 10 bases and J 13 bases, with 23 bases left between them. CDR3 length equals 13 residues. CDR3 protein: CANSPTSTDSQFF. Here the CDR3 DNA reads TGTGCCAACAGCCCTACTAGCACCGACTCACAGTTCTTC.

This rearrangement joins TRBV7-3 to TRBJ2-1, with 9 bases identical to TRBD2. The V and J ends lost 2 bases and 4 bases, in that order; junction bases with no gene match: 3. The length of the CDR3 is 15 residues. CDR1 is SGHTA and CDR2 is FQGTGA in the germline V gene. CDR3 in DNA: TGTGCCAGCAGCTTAGTAGCGGGAGATTACAATGAGCAGTTCTTC. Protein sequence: CASSLVAGDYNEQFF.

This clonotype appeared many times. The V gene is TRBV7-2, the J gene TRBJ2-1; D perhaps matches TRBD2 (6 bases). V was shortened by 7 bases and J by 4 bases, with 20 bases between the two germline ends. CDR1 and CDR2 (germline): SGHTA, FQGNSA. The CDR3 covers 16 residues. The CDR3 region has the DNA TGTGCCAGCACCACAACTGGGACTCCCTTATACAATGAGCAGTTCTTC. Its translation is CASTTTGTPLYNEQFF.

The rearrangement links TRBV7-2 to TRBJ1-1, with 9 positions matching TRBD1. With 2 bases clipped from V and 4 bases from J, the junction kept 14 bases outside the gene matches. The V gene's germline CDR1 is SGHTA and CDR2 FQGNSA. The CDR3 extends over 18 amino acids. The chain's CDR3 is CASSLFSSLGQGGTEAFF. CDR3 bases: TGTGCCAGCAGCTTATTTTCCTCCCTGGGACAGGGAGGCACTGAAGCTTTCTTT. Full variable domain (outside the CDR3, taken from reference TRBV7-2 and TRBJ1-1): GAGVSQSPSNKVTEKGKDVELRCDPISGHTALYWYRQSLGQGLEFLIYFQGNSAPDKSGLPSDRFSAERTGGSVSTLTIQRTQQEDSAVYLCASSLFSSLGQGGTEAFFGQGTRLTVV.

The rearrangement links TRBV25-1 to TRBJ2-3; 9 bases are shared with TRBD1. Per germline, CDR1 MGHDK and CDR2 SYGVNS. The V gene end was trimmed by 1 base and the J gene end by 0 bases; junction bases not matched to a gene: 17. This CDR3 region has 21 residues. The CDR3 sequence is CASSEFPGTGPSRFSTDTQYF. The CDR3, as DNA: TGTGCCAGCAGTGAATTCCCTGGGACAGGGCCCTCCCGCTTTAGCACAGATACGCAGTATTTT.

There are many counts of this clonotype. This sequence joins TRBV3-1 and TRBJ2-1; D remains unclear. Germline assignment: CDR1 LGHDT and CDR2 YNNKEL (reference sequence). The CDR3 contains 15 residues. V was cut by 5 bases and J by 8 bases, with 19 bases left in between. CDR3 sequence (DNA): TGTGCCAGCAGCTCGGAAGGGCTGTCTACAGATGAGCAGTTCTTC. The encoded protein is CASSSEGLSTDEQFF.

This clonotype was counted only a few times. CDR3 nucleotide sequence: TGTGCCAGCAGCCCCCCCCTGAGCACAGATACGCAGTATTTT. Encoded protein: CASSPPLSTDTQYF. The chain uses TRBV5-4 and TRBJ2-3; D unresolved. The V end lost 4 bases, the J end lost 0 bases, and 9 bases lay between the germline ends. Germline values: CDR1 SGHNT, CDR2 YYREEE (reference sequence). The CDR3 spans 14 residues.

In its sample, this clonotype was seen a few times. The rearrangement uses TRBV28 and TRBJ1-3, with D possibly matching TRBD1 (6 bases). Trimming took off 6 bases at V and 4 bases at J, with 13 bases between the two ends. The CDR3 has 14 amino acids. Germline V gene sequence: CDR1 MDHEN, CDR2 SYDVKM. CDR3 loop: CASRGGGNGNTIYF. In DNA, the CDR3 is TGTGCCAGCAGGGGGGGCGGCAACGGAAACACCATATATTTT.

CDR3 bases: TGTGCCAGCAGCTCTACCGGGACAGGGTTTGGCAATGAGCAGTTCTTC. Translation: CASSSTGTGFGNEQFF. The V gene is TRBV13, the J gene TRBJ2-1; 9 nucleotides line up with TRBD1. Germline loops: CDR1 PRHDT, CDR2 FYEKMQ (reference sequence). The V gene end was trimmed by 4 bases and the J gene end by 6 bases; junction bases not matched to a gene: 10. This CDR3 comprises 16 residues.

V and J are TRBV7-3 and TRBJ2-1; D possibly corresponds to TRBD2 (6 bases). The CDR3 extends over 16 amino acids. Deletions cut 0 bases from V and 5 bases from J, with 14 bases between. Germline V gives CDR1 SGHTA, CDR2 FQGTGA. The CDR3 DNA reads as TGTGCCAGCAGCTTAACATCGACTAGAGGTCACAATGAGCAGTTCTTC. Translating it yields CASSLTSTRGHNEQFF.

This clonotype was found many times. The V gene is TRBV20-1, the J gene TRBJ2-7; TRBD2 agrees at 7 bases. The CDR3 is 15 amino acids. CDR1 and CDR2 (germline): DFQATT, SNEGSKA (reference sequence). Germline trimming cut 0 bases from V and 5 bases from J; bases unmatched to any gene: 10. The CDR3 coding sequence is TGCAGTGCTAGAGATGGGGGGGGGAGGGCCCACGAGCAGTACTTC. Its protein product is CSARDGGGRAHEQYF.

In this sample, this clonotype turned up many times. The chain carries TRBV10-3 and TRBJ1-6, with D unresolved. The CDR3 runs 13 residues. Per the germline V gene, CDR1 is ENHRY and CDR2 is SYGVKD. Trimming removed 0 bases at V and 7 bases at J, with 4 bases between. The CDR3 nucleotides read TGTGCCATCAGTGAGTCCTGGAATTCACCCCTCCACTTT. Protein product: CAISESWNSPLHF.

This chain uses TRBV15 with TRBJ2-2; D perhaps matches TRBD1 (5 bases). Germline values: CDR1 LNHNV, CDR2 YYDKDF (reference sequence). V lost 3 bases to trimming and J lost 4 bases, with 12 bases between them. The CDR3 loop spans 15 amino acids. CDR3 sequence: CATSRATGVTGELFF. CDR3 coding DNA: TGTGCCACCAGCAGGGCCACAGGAGTCACCGGGGAGCTGTTTTTT.

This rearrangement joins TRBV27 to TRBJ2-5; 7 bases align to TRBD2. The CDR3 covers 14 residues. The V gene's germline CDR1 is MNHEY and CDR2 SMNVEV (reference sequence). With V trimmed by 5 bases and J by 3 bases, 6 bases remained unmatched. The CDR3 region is CASSPGRTKETQYF. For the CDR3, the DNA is TGTGCCAGCAGTCCCGGGAGGACTAAAGAGACCCAGTACTTC.

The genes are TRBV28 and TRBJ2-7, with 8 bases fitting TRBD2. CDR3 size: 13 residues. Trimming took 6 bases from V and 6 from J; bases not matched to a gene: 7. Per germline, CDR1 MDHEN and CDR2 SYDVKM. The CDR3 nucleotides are TGTGCCAGCAGATCGCGGGGGGCCGGCGAGCAGTACTTC. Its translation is CASRSRGAGEQYF. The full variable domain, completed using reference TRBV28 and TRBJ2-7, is DVKVTQSSRYLVKRTGEKVFLECVQDMDHENMFWYRQDPGLGLRLIYFSYDVKMKEKGDIPEGYSVSREKKERFSLILESASTNQTSMYLCASRSRGAGEQYFGPGTRLTVT.

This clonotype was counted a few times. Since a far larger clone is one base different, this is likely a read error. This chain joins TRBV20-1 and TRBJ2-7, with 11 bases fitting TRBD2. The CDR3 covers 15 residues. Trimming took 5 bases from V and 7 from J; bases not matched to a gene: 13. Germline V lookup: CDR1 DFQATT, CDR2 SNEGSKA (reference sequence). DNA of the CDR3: TGCAGTGCTTCCCTTAGCGGGAGGGACTACAATGAGCAGTACTTC. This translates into CSASLSGRDYNEQYF.

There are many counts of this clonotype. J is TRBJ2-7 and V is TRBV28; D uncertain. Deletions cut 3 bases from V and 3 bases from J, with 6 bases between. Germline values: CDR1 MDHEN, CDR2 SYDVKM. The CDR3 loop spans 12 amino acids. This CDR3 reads CASSLPGYEQYF. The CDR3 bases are TGTGCCAGCAGTTTGCCGGGCTACGAGCAGTACTTC.

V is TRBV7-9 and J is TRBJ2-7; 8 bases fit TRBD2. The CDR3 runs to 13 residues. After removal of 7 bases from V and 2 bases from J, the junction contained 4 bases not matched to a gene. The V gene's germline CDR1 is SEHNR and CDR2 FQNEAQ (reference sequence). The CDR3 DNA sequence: TGTGCCAGCACAGCGGGGGATGCCTACGAGCAGTACTTC. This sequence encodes CASTAGDAYEQYF.

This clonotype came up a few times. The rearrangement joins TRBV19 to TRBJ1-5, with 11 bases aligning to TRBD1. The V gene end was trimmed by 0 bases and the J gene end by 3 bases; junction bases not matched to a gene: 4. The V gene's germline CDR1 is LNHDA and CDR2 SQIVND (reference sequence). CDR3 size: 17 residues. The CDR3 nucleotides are TGTGCCAGTAGTATAGATTGGACAGGGGGCAACAATCAGCCCCAGCATTTT. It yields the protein CASSIDWTGGNNQPQHF.

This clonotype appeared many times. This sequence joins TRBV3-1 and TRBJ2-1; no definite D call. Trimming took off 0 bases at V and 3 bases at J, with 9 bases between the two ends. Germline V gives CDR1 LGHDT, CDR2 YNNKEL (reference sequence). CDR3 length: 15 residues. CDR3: CASSQEGQNYNEQFF. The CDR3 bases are TGTGCCAGCAGCCAAGAAGGGCAGAACTACAATGAGCAGTTCTTC.

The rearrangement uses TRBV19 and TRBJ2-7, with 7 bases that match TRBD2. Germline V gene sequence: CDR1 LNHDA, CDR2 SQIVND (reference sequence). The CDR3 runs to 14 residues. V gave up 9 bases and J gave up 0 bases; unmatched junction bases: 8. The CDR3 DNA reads TGTGCCAGCAAGGCGGGGGTAACCTCCTACGAGCAGTACTTC. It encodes CASKAGVTSYEQYF. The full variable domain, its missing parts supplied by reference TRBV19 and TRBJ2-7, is DGGITQSPKYLFRKEGQNVTLSCEQNLNHDAMYWYRQDPGQGLRLIYYSQIVNDFQKGDIAEGYSVSREKKESFPLTVTSAQKNPTAFYLCASKAGVTSYEQYFGPGTRLTVT.

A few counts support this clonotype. CDR3 DNA: TGTGCCAGCAGCTTAGACACAGAGAGCAATCAGCCCCAGCATTTT. It codes for CASSLDTESNQPQHF. This sequence joins TRBV7-9 and TRBJ1-5, with no clear D. The CDR3 spans 15 residues. Looked up from germline, CDR1 is SEHNR and CDR2 is FQNEAQ (reference sequence). V was pared by 1 base and J by 1 base, with 8 bases between.